This T cell receptor (beta chain) was recorded in a study of technical replicates of blood from four donors. V shed 2 bases and J 2 bases; nucleotides not matched to a gene: 9. Germline V gene lookup returns CDR1 SQVTM and CDR2 ANQGSEA. There are 17 residues in the CDR3. The protocol was immunoSEQ multiplex PCR, while the TCRdb copy is restricted to in-frame clones and leaves out a portion. The table has tens of thousands of clones, more than 90% seen once. The specimen sequenced was T cells isolated from PBMCs. The receptor's source is a human donor in good health. The chain joins TRBV29-1 to TRBJ2-7; 13 bases agree with TRBD2. The chain's CDR3 is CSVETFGLAGATYEQYF. In nucleotides, the CDR3 is TGCAGCGTTGAAACATTTGGACTAGCGGGAGCGACCTACGAGCAGTACTTC.